These 14 T cell receptor beta chains came from one sample sequenced in a study of shared clonotypes between healthy human individuals. Naivety among CD8 cells was defined by CD45RO negativity and positive CCR7 selection, thereby excluding terminally differentiated effector memory CD45RA+ cells. Sequencing was performed with immunoSEQ multiplex PCR; in TCRdb, only in-frame clones are kept and a portion is missing. The profile shows nearly 2 million clones, approximately 94% of them singletons. Input material: naive CD8+ T cells sorted from blood. The receptor source for this set is a man between 18 and 35 years old in good health.

This clone was recorded only once. The chain joins TRBV5-1 to TRBJ2-7; no clear D. The CDR3 has 13 amino acids. Deletions cut 0 bases from V and 7 bases from J, with 11 bases between. Germline V gene data show CDR1 as SGHRS and CDR2 as YFSETQ. The CDR3, as DNA: TGCGCCAGCAGCTTGGGCGGCCCTAAAGAGCAGTACTTC. This translates into CASSLGGPKEQYF.

The chain has TRBV9 and TRBJ1-2; D is uncertain. The CDR3 runs to 14 residues. From germline, CDR1 is SGDLS and CDR2 YYNGEE. The V end was cut by 9 bases, the J end by 0 bases, with 15 bases between. The CDR3, as DNA: TGTGCCACCTCTCCGGGGATAGCTAACTATGGCTACACCTTC. Amino acids: CATSPGIANYGYTF. Drawing the rest from reference TRBV9 and TRBJ1-2, the complete variable domain is DSGVTQTPKHLITATGQRVTLRCSPRSGDLSVYWYQQSLDQGLQFLIQYYNGEERAKGNILERFSAQQFPDLHSELNLSSLELGDSALYFCATSPGIANYGYTFGSGTRLTVV.

The chain has TRBV4-1 and TRBJ2-1, with 10 bases matching TRBD1. The CDR3 runs 17 residues. Germline loops: CDR1 MGHRA, CDR2 YSYEKL. J gave up 4 bases and V 4 bases, and 10 bases lay outside the gene matches. In nucleotides, the CDR3 is TGCGCCAGCAGCCGCCCAATCGGACAGGGGGTTTACAATGAGCAGTTCTTC. As protein: CASSRPIGQGVYNEQFF.

The rearrangement joins TRBV4-3 to TRBJ2-1; no definite D call. This CDR3 is built from 15 residues. With 0 bases removed from V and 0 bases from J, the gap between germline ends came to 6 bases. CDR1 is LGHNA and CDR2 is YSLEER in the germline V gene. The CDR3 DNA reads as TGCGCCAGCAGCCAAGAGGACGGCTCCTACAATGAGCAGTTCTTC. Protein: CASSQEDGSYNEQFF.

V and J are TRBV7-2 and TRBJ2-5; 7 nucleotides match TRBD2. The last part of the DNA fits TRBJ2-7 better; the J call may be wrong. The CDR3 has 15 amino acids. Germline values: CDR1 SGHTA, CDR2 FQGNSA. The CDR3 reads CASSSLLGRAYEQYF. CDR3 sequence (DNA): TGTGCCAGCAGCTCCTTGTTGGGGAGGGCCTACGAGCAGTACTTC.

This clone showed up just once. V usage is TRBV19 and J usage is TRBJ2-7, with D perhaps matching TRBD2 (7 bases). The CDR3 runs 15 residues. Germline assignment: CDR1 LNHDA and CDR2 SQIVND (reference sequence). Trimming removed 2 bases at V and 3 bases at J, with 14 bases between. The CDR3 protein is CASSIWRGGLYEQYF. The CDR3 nucleotides are TGTGCCAGTAGTATATGGAGGGGGGGCCTCTACGAGCAGTACTTC.

The chain has TRBV4-1 and TRBJ2-7; possibly TRBD2 for D (6 bases). Deletions cut 0 bases from V and 3 bases from J, with 15 bases between. CDR1 MGHRA and CDR2 YSYEKL come from the germline V gene. The CDR3 sequence is 16 residues long. The CDR3 here is CASSQDNGGENYEQYF. The CDR3 nucleotides read TGCGCCAGCAGCCAAGATAACGGCGGGGAGAACTACGAGCAGTACTTC.

To note about this clone: One end of the junction varies from germline; a read error may be responsible. This chain uses TRBV7-6 with TRBJ2-7, with 7 bases identical to TRBD1. Germline CDR1 is SGHVS and CDR2 is FNYEAQ. The length of the CDR3 is 12 residues. The CDR3 region is CASSEFAGGVYF. The CDR3 DNA is TGTGCCAGCAGCGAATTTGCAGGGGGAGTCTATTTC.

Notes on this clone: This CDR3 is also generated by other DNA sequences in the sample. The chain couples TRBV6-6 to TRBJ1-1, with TRBD1 as a possible D gene (6 bases). The CDR3 runs 12 residues. Trimming pared 2 bases from V and 8 bases from J, leaving 9 bases between. The germline V gene encodes CDR1 MNHNY and CDR2 SVGAGI (reference sequence). CDR3 in amino acids: CASSYSTGEAFF. The DNA for the CDR3 is TGTGCCAGCAGTTACAGCACAGGGGAAGCTTTCTTT.

In the case of this clone: Other DNA sequences from this sample encode an identical CDR3 as well. The chain links TRBV4-1 to TRBJ2-7, with 8 bases matching TRBD1. Germline trimming cut 3 bases from V and 2 bases from J; bases unmatched to any gene: 3. The length of the CDR3 is 14 residues. CDR1 is MGHRA, CDR2 YSYEKL, per germline. The CDR3 DNA follows: TGCGCCAGCAGCCAGCGGGACAGGACCTACGAGCAGTACTTC. Amino acids: CASSQRDRTYEQYF.

The CDR3 DNA reads TGCGCCAGCAGTTCCCTAGCGGGAGAGGGGGAAAACACCGGGGAGCTGTTTTTT. It yields the protein CASSSLAGEGENTGELFF. This chain joins TRBV5-1 and TRBJ2-2; 10 bases map to TRBD2. Germline CDR1 is SGHRS and CDR2 is YFSETQ. V gave up 5 bases and J gave up 2 bases; unmatched junction bases: 12. The CDR3 is made up of 18 amino acids.

The V call is TRBV11-3, the J call TRBJ1-1; D unresolved. V lost 4 bases, J lost 3 bases, and 6 bases lay in between. CDR1 and CDR2 (germline): SGHNT, YENEEA. This CDR3 comprises 12 residues. CDR3 coding DNA: TGTGCCAGCAGCTCAGGAGACACTGAAGCTTTCTTT. Translating gives CASSSGDTEAFF.

The CDR3 DNA sequence: TGCGCCAGCAGTGGGGCGGGGCGCACAGATACGCAGTATTTT. Residues: CASSGAGRTDTQYF. The rearrangement joins TRBV10-2 to TRBJ2-3; possible D gene TRBD2, 6 bases. Trimming cost V 4 bases and J 1 base, with 9 bases left between them. CDR3 length: 14 amino acids. Germline V lookup: CDR1 WSHSY, CDR2 SAAADI.

J is TRBJ2-3 and V is TRBV30, with 10 bases aligning to TRBD1. J gave up 6 bases and V 1 base, and 4 bases lay outside the gene matches. Germline CDR1 reads GTSNPN; CDR2 reads SVGIG (reference sequence). CDR3 length: 14 amino acids. CDR3 loop: CAWSAGQGSDTQYF. The CDR3 bases are TGTGCCTGGAGTGCGGGACAGGGGTCGGATACGCAGTATTTT.